This TCR beta chain was retrieved from a study of CD8 T cells in ankylosing spondylitis. Points from the study as a whole: One TCR beta motif, made up of about 8 highly homologous variants, appeared characteristic of ankylosing spondylitis blood.

Looked up from germline, CDR1 is MDHEN and CDR2 is SYDVKM. Deletions cut 6 bases from V and 2 bases from J, with 14 bases between. CDR3 length: 14 amino acids. TCRdb re-analysed the 5' RACE reads in MiXCR, keeping a single row per CDR3 protein. The data show about 800,000 distinct CDR3 sequences, with roughly 12% seen just once and 0.51% held by the top ten. A note on this clonotype: The antigen remains undetermined.

The TCR originated in a male donor with ankylosing spondylitis. The chain joins TRBV28 to TRBJ2-7; D not resolved. Sequencing was carried out using blood, either unsorted or a sorted T cell fraction (not recorded which). The chain's CDR3 is CASSQLDGPYEQYF. The DNA of the CDR3 is TGTGCCAGCAGCCAACTGGACGGCCCCTACGAGCAGTACTTC.